This is a list of T cell receptor beta chains from one sample in a study of blood T cell repertoires in COVID-19. Some clones are missing from TCRdb's copy, which holds only in-frame ones; the method was immunoSEQ multiplex PCR. The sample lists roughly 22,000 clones, roughly four fifths seen once, with 7% to 10% in the top ten. Material for sequencing was peripheral blood. These TCRs come from a human donor in a cohort sampled during active COVID-19. CDR3s include the opening cysteine and the closing phenylalanine or tryptophan. The D gene is left open where the match is weak. For some rows the clone size is stated as once, few or many, or as a class when expanded; others skip it.

once,.,TRBV10-3,TRBJ1-1,CAISEPQAGGANTEAFF,TGTGCCATCAGTGAGCCTCAGGCCGGGGGGGCGAACACTGAAGCTTTCTTT
.,.,TRBV18,TRBJ2-4,CASSPDATRDVAKNIQYF,TGTGCCAGCTCACCCGATGCGACTAGGGACGTGGCCAAAAACATTCAGTACTTC
.,TRBD1,TRBV6-5,TRBJ1-1,CASRGGRDRVAEAFF,TGTGCCAGCAGAGGGGGGCGGGACAGGGTTGCAGAAGCTTTCTTT
once,.,TRBV7-2,TRBJ1-4,CASSHRGGADNEKLFF,TGTGCCAGCAGCCACCGGGGGGGGGCAGATAATGAAAAACTGTTTTTT
.,.,TRBV4-2,TRBJ2-2,CASSQPGAYTGELFF,TGTGCCAGCAGCCAACCTGGGGCCTACACCGGGGAGCTGTTTTTT
few,.,TRBV9,TRBJ1-5,CASSVSSGGNQPQHF,TGTGCCAGCAGCGTAAGCTCAGGGGGCAATCAGCCCCAGCATTTT
.,.,TRBV19,TRBJ1-6,CASSPLESADRINSPLHF,TGTGCCAGTAGTCCCCTCGAGTCCGCGGACAGAATTAATTCACCCCTCCACTTT
few,TRBD1,TRBV11-2,TRBJ2-5,CASSAQGSKETQYF,TGTGCCAGCAGCGCACAGGGGTCTAAAGAGACCCAGTACTTC
.,.,TRBV7-2,TRBJ2-1,CASSLDRTVKNEQFF,TGTGCCAGCAGCTTAGATCGGACAGTAAAGAATGAGCAGTTCTTC
.,TRBD1,TRBV7-2,TRBJ2-5,CASSPGQEETQYF,TGTGCCAGCAGCCCTGGACAGGAAGAGACCCAGTACTTC
.,.,TRBV18,TRBJ2-4,CASSPLEGVEYF,TGTGCCAGCTCACCACTAGAGGGGGTTGAGTACTTC
.,.,TRBV30,TRBJ1-1,CAWSQQGFWTEAFF,TGTGCCTGGAGTCAGCAGGGTTTTTGGACTGAAGCTTTCTTT
once,.,TRBV3-1/TRBV3-2,TRBJ1-2,CASSQVQSYTF,TGTGCCAGCAGCCAAGTCCAGTCCTACACCTTC
.,TRBD2,TRBV13,TRBJ2-7,CASSPGLAGGQGEQYF,TGTGCCAGCAGCCCGGGACTAGCGGGAGGTCAGGGCGAGCAGTACTTC
.,.,TRBV3-1/TRBV3-2,TRBJ2-1,CASSQVGLLNPHGQRPYNEQFF,TGTGCCAGCAGCCAAGTCGGTCTATTGAATCCCCATGGACAGCGGCCTTACAATGAGCAGTTCTTC
.,TRBD2,TRBV28,TRBJ2-7,CASSYSGLGIYEQYF,TGTGCCAGCAGTTATAGCGGGCTGGGAATCTACGAGCAGTACTTC
.,.,TRBV27,TRBJ1-6,CASSLVRNNSPLHF,TGTGCCAGCAGTTTAGTCAGGAATAATTCACCCCTCCACTTT
.,.,TRBV7-2,TRBJ1-4,CASSLDRTNEKLFF,TGTGCCAGCAGCTTAGACAGGACTAATGAAAAACTGTTTTTT
.,TRBD2,TRBV7-9,TRBJ2-3,CASSLGGGAPRSTDTQYF,TGTGCCAGCAGCTTAGGGGGAGGGGCCCCAAGGAGCACAGATACGCAGTATTTT
.,TRBD2,TRBV18,TRBJ2-1,CASSLRLAGAFVGQFF,TGTGCCAGCTCATTACGACTAGCGGGTGCTTTTGTGGGGCAGTTCTTC
.,TRBD1,TRBV6-2/TRBV6-3,TRBJ2-7,CASNPNRDRGSYEQYF,TGTGCCAGCAACCCGAACCGGGACAGGGGCTCCTACGAGCAGTACTTC
few,.,TRBV6-2/TRBV6-3,TRBJ1-1,CASSYQRRAFF,TGTGCCAGCAGTTACCAGCGCCGAGCTTTCTTT
once,TRBD1,TRBV15,TRBJ2-5,CATSYEGTGGAETQYF,TGTGCCACCAGCTACGAAGGGACAGGGGGCGCCGAGACCCAGTACTTC
.,TRBD2,TRBV9,TRBJ2-3,CASSVPTSGGTDTQYF,TGTGCCAGCAGCGTACCCACTAGCGGGGGAACAGATACGCAGTATTTT
.,TRBD2,TRBV2,TRBJ2-4,CASSASGLAGVEGAKNIQYF,TGTGCCAGCAGTGCCTCGGGACTAGCGGGAGTGGAGGGAGCCAAAAACATTCAGTACTTC
.,.,TRBV3-1/TRBV3-2,TRBJ2-3,CASSHHGDTQYF,TGTGCCAGCAGCCACCACGGGGATACGCAGTATTTT
.,.,TRBV7-9,TRBJ1-1,CASSLVSRLGENTEAFF,TGTGCCAGCAGCTTAGTGTCGAGGCTCGGGGAGAACACTGAAGCTTTCTTT
.,TRBD1,TRBV28,TRBJ2-1,CASSLEDREFSYNEQFF,TGTGCCAGCAGTTTAGAGGACAGGGAATTCTCCTACAATGAGCAGTTCTTC
.,.,TRBV11-2,TRBJ2-5,CASSSHPGNRETQYF,TGTGCCAGCAGCTCCCACCCGGGGAATAGGGAGACCCAGTACTTC
.,TRBD1,TRBV19,TRBJ2-6,CASSPGQASGANVLTF,TGTGCCAGTAGCCCCGGACAGGCCTCTGGGGCCAACGTCCTGACTTTC
few,TRBD1,TRBV7-3,TRBJ2-2,CASSLEGHPGTGYTGELFF,TGTGCCAGCAGCTTAGAGGGTCACCCCGGGACAGGCTACACCGGGGAGCTGTTTTTT
.,.,TRBV12-3/TRBV12-4,TRBJ1-1,CASSRGVGTEAFF,TGTGCCAGCAGCCGGGGGGTCGGCACTGAAGCTTTCTTT
.,.,TRBV5-4,TRBJ2-3,CASSLDGGPLDTQYF,TGTGCCAGCAGCTTGGACGGGGGGCCTTTAGATACGCAGTATTTT
.,.,TRBV19,TRBJ2-1,CASSIRTAAYNEQFF,TGTGCCAGTAGTATAAGGACAGCGGCCTACAATGAGCAGTTCTTC
.,TRBD2,TRBV11-2,TRBJ2-7,CASTVGRGGTSEQYF,TGTGCCAGCACCGTTGGGCGCGGGGGGACGTCCGAGCAGTACTTC
.,TRBD1,TRBV19,TRBJ1-1,CASSMGQGFPTEAFF,TGTGCCAGTAGTATGGGACAGGGCTTTCCCACTGAAGCTTTCTTT